Many counts were recorded for the clone carrying this T cell receptor (beta chain). This specimen belongs to a study of kidney transplant recipient with SARS-CoV-2 infection. The V and J ends lost 2 bases and 4 bases respectively, with 14 bases between them. Looked up from germline, CDR1 is SGHTA and CDR2 is FQGTGA. The CDR3 length is 15 residues. TCRdb independently ran MiXCR on the reads; one entry per CDR3 protein. The table has approximately 240,000 distinct CDR3 sequences, 25% to 30% seen once. The sample in question was a blood sample, obtained at baseline and between days 110 and 120 from a kidney transplant recipient. The chain couples TRBV7-3 to TRBJ2-5; unclear D gene. The sequence derives from a male patient between 25 and 40 years old who had COVID-19 and was a kidney transplant recipient. Some T cells may originate from the graft donor. The CDR3 spells CASSLLPPLLETQYF. The CDR3 region has the DNA TGTGCCAGCAGCTTACTACCGCCGCTACTAGAGACCCAGTACTTC.